Below, one TCR beta chain is given with its context. Its cognate antigen is unknown. This entry comes from a study of CD8 T cells in Susac syndrome. Sequencing of TCR beta drew on CD8+ and CD4+ T cells from blood. Patients with stable or active relapsing-remitting disease, all of them treatment-naive, made up the multiple sclerosis controls. Both CD4+ and CD8+ T cells were negatively isolated, and TEMRA cells underwent FACS enrichment. Notes on the study in general: The number of individuals included in the study's TCR sequencing and HLA analysis was acknowledged as relatively small.

The authors reverse transcribed roughly 0.5 to 1 ug RNA with random hexamers. TCRdb itself ran the immunoSEQ multiplex PCR reads through MiXCR, one entry per CDR3 protein. This table has about 180,000 distinct CDR3 sequences, approximately 94% appearing once. The V and J ends lost 3 bases and 10 bases respectively, with 4 bases between them. The CDR3 has 11 residues. CDR1 is MDHEN, CDR2 SYDVKM, per germline. V usage is TRBV28 and J usage is TRBJ1-6; D gene uncertain. The sequence was collected from a human donor with multiple sclerosis. Sequencing was carried out using CD4+ T cells from PBMCs. CDR3 nucleotide sequence: TGTGCCAGCAGTTTGCAGTCACCCCTCCACTTT. Its translation is CASSLQSPLHF.